This TCR beta chain was captured by sequencing in a study of T cell repertoires in cytomegalovirus infection. As for the study in general: HLA-B-restricted CMV epitopes that are well studied were used alongside recently identified HLA-C-restricted ones. CMV infection plus the matching HLA type was flagged by public TCR beta signatures.

MiXCR, run by TCRdb on the reads, gives a single entry per CDR3 protein. The sample lists 300,000 to 400,000 distinct CDR3 sequences, 25% to 30% occurring once. Germline CDR1 is MNHNS and CDR2 is SASEGT. The CDR3 length is 13 residues. V gave up 4 bases and J gave up 9 bases, with 13 bases separating them. The study's findings and limits: Of the TCR beta families, the public ones yielded a cumulative frequency that identified carriers of CMV plus the relevant HLA. HLA-C-restricted, CMV-specific TCR beta clonotypes were dominant ex vivo.

Note on this clonotype: Its antigen is unknown.

This clonotype was sampled from a human donor in good health (CMV status not recorded). Some clones in this sample may be carry-over from other donors' samples. The chain links TRBV6-1 to TRBJ2-4; maybe TRBD1 (6 bases). The specimen was cultured PBMCs, collected from culture after CMV antigen stimulation. This CDR3 is CASSAYREGIQYF. The CDR3 DNA sequence: TGTGCCAGCAGTGCCTACAGGGAAGGCATTCAGTACTTC.